Reported below is one T cell receptor (beta chain). Its antigen is still unknown. V was clipped by 6 bases and J by 7 bases; unmatched bases: 15. The germline CDR1 and CDR2 sequences are MDHEN and SYDVKM. The CDR3 has 16 residues. The sample originates from a study of response to subunit inactivated influenza vaccine. Study observations and caveats: A suggestion made by the authors is that each seasonal influenza vaccination recruits few new T cells.

TCRdb passed the RT-PCR reads through MiXCR, listing each CDR3 protein once. The table records 550,000 to 800,000 distinct CDR3 sequences, about 15% of them present only once. This TCR was sampled from a man over 45 who received an inactivated influenza vaccine. V usage is TRBV28 and J usage is TRBJ2-1; 7 bases map to TRBD1. The specimen was PBMCs from blood, collected 11 to 12 days after vaccination. The CDR3, as DNA: TGTGCCAGCAGCTTCCCCACCGGGACAGACAATAATGAGCAGTTCTTC. Protein: CASSFPTGTDNNEQFF.